Sequencing of this T cell receptor beta chain was carried out in a study of cytomegalovirus exposure and HLA in healthy donors. Comment on this clone: Its antigen is undetermined.

Study outcomes and limitations: Subsequent analysis showed first-cohort TCR clusters tending to co-occur in around 110 validation repertoires.

Method: immunoSEQ multiplex PCR; TCRdb's copy keeps in-frame clones and lacks some. The table records 100,000 to 150,000 clones, approximately 90% of them present only once. CDR1 is MNHEY, CDR2 SVGAGI, per germline. The CDR3 runs 13 residues. V was trimmed by 3 bases and J by 8 bases, leaving 13 bases between them. The sequenced sample consisted of PBMCs. V and J are TRBV6-5 and TRBJ1-2; no firm D call. The receptor's source is a woman aged 18-29 years in good health and CMV-seronegative. In nucleotides, the CDR3 is TGTGCCAGCAGTTATAAGTCAATGGGCGGCTACACCTTC. Translated: CASSYKSMGGYTF.